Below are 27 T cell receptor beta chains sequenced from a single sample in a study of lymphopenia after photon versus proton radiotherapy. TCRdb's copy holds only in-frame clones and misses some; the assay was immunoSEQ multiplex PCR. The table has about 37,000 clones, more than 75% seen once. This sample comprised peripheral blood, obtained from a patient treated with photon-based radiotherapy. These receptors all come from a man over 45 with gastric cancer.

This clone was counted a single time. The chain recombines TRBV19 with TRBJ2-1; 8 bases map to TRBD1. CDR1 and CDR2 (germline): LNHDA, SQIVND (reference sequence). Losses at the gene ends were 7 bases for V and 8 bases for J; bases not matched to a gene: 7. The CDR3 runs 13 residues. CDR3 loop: CASKGQGYDEQFF. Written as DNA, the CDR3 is TGTGCCAGTAAAGGACAGGGTTACGATGAGCAGTTCTTC.

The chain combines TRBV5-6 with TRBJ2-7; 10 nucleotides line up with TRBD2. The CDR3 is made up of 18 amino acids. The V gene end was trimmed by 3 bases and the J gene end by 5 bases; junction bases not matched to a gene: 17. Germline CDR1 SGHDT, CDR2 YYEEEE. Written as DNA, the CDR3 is TGTGCCAGCAGCTCCCGAGCGGGAGGGCCTCGGTGGGCTCACGAGCAGTACTTC. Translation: CASSSRAGGPRWAHEQYF.

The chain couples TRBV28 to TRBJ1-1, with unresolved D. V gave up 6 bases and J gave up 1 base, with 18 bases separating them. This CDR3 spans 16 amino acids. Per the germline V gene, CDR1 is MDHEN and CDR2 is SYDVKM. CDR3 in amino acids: CASRPRVFAQNTEAFF. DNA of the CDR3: TGTGCCAGCAGACCGCGGGTTTTCGCTCAGAACACTGAAGCTTTCTTT. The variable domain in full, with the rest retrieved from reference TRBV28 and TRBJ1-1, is DVKVTQSSRYLVKRTGEKVFLECVQDMDHENMFWYRQDPGLGLRLIYFSYDVKMKEKGDIPEGYSVSREKKERFSLILESASTNQTSMYLCASRPRVFAQNTEAFFGQGTRLTVV.

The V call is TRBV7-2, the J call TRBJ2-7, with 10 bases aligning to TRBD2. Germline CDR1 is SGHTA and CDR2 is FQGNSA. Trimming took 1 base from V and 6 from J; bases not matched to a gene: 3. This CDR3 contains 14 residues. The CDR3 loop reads CASSLVSGRSEQYF. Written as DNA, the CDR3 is TGTGCCAGCAGCTTAGTTAGCGGGAGGAGCGAGCAGTACTTC.

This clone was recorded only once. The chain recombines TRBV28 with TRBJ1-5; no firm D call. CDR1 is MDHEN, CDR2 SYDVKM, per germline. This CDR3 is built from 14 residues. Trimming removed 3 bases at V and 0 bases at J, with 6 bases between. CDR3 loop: CASSLETSNQPQHF. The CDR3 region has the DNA TGTGCCAGCAGTTTGGAGACTAGCAATCAGCCCCAGCATTTT.

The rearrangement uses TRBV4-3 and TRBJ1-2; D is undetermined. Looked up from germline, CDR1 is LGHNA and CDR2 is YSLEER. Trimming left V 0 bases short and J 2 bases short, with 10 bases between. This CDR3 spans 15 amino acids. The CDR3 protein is CASSQELNTNYGYTF. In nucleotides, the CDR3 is TGCGCCAGCAGCCAAGAACTAAATACAAACTATGGCTACACCTTC.

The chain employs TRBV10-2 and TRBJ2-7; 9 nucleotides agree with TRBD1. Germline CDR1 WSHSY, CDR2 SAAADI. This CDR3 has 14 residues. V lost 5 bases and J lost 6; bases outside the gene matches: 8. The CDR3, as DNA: TGCGCCAGCAGTCCGCCGGGACAGGGACCCGAGCAGTACTTC. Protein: CASSPPGQGPEQYF.

CDR3 residues: CASSLGAAGGQGEQYF. In DNA, the CDR3 is TGTGCCAGCAGCTTGGGGGCAGCGGGAGGACAAGGCGAGCAGTACTTC. The chain uses TRBV5-4 and TRBJ2-7, with 9 nucleotides matching TRBD2. This CDR3 spans 16 amino acids. Germline V gene sequence: CDR1 SGHNT, CDR2 YYREEE (reference sequence). Trimming removed 0 bases from V and 6 bases from J; junction bases left unmatched: 10.

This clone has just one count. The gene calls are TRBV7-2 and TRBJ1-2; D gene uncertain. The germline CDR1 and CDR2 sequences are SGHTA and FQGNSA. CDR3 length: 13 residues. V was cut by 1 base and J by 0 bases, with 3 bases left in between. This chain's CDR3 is CASSLVTNYGYTF. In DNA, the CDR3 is TGTGCCAGCAGCTTAGTAACTAACTATGGCTACACCTTC.

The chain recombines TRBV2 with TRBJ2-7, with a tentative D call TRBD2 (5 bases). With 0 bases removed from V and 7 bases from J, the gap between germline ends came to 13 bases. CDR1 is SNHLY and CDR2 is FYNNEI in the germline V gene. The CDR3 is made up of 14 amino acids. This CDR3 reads CASSEALGVGEQYF. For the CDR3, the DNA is TGTGCCAGCAGTGAAGCGCTCGGGGTTGGAGAGCAGTACTTC.

The CDR3 sequence: CATSTYRGQETQYF. The CDR3 DNA follows: TGTGCCACCAGCACCTACAGGGGACAAGAGACCCAGTACTTC. V gene TRBV15 combines with J gene TRBJ2-5; 7 bases fit TRBD1. The CDR3 sequence is 14 residues long. Germline CDR1 is LNHNV and CDR2 is YYDKDF (reference sequence). J lost 2 bases, V lost 4 bases, and 4 bases had no gene match.

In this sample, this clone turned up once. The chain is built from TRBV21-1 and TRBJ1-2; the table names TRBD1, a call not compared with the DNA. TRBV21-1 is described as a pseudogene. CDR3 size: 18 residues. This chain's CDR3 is CASSKAPGQGARNYGYTF. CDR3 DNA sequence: TGTGCCAGCAGCAAGGCACCGGGACAGGGGGCGCGGAACTATGGCTACACCTTC.

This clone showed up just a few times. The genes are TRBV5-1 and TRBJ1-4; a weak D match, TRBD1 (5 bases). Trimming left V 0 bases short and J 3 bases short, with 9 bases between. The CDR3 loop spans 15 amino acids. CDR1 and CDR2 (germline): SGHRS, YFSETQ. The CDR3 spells CASSLAGTSNEKLFF. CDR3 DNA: TGCGCCAGCAGCTTGGCCGGGACGTCTAATGAAAAACTGTTTTTT.

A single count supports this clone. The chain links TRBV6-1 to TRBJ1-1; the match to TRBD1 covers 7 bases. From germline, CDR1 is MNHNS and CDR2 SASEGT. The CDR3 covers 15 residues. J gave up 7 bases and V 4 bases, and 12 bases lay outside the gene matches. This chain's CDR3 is CASSVQPGQKYEAFF. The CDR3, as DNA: TGTGCCAGCAGTGTACAACCGGGACAGAAATATGAAGCTTTCTTT.

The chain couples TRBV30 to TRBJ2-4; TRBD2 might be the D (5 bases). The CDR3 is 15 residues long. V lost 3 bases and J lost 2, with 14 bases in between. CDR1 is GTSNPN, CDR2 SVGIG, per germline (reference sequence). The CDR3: CAWSPGVGTKNIQYF. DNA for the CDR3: TGTGCCTGGAGCCCCGGGGTTGGGACCAAAAACATTCAGTACTTC.

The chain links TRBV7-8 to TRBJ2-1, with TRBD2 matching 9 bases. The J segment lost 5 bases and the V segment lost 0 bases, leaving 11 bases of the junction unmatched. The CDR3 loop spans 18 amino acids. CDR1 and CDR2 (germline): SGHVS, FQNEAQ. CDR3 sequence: CASSLAPPSGTFNNEQFF. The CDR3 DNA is TGTGCCAGCAGCTTAGCTCCCCCTAGCGGGACATTTAACAATGAGCAGTTCTTC.

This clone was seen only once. CDR3 region: CASSVGWMGANSGNTIYF. CDR3 DNA sequence: TGTGCCAGCAGCGTAGGGTGGATGGGGGCGAACTCTGGAAACACCATATATTTT. The V call is TRBV9, the J call TRBJ1-3, with D maybe TRBD1 (6 bases). This CDR3 is built from 18 residues. Trimming took 0 bases from V and 0 from J, leaving 16 bases between them. The germline V gene has CDR1 SGDLS and CDR2 YYNGEE.

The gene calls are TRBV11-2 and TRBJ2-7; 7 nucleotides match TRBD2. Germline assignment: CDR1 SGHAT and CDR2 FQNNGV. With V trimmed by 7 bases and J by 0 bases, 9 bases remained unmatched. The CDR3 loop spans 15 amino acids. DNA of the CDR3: TGTGCCAGCACCCCCATCCGGGACTACTCCTACGAGCAGTACTTC. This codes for CASTPIRDYSYEQYF.

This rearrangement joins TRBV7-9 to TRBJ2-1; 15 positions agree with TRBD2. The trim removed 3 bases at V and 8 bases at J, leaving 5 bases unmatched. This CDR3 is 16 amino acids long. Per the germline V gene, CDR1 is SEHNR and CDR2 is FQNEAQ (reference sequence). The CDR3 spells CASSLAGTSGRYEQFF. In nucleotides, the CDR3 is TGTGCCAGCAGCTTGGCCGGGACTAGCGGGAGGTATGAGCAGTTCTTC.

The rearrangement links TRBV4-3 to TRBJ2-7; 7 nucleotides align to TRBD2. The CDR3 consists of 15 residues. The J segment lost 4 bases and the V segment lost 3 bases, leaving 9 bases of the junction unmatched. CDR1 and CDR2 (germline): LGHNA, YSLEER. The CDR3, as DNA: TGCGCCAGCAGCCACCGGTTCGGGGGGAGTTACGAGCAGTACTTC. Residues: CASSHRFGGSYEQYF.

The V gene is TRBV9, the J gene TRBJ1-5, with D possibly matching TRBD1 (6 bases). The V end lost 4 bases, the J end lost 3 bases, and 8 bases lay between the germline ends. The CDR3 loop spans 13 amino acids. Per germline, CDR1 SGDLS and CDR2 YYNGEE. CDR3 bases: TGTGCCAGCAGCCGGGACACCAATCAGCCCCAGCATTTT. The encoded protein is CASSRDTNQPQHF. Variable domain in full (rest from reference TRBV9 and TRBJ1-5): DSGVTQTPKHLITATGQRVTLRCSPRSGDLSVYWYQQSLDQGLQFLIQYYNGEERAKGNILERFSAQQFPDLHSELNLSSLELGDSALYFCASSRDTNQPQHFGDGTRLSIL.

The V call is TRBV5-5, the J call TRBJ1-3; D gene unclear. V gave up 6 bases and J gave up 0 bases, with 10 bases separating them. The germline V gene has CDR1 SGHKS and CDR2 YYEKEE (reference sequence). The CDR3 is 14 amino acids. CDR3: CASMGSRSGNTIYF. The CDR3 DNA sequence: TGTGCCAGCATGGGATCACGCTCTGGAAACACCATATATTTT.

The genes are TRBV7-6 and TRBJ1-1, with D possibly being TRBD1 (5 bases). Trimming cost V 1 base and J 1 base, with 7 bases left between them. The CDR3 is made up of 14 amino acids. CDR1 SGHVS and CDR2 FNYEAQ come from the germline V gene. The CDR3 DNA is TGTGCCAGCAGCTTAGGCCAGGGGAACACTGAAGCTTTCTTT. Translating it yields CASSLGQGNTEAFF.

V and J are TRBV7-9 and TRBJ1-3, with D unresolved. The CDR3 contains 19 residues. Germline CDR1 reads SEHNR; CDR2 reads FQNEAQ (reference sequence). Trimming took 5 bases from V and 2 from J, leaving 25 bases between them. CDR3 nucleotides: TGTGCCAGCAGCCCCCTCCGCCTCGTCGCTCGGGGTACTGGAAACACCATATATTTT. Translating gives CASSPLRLVARGTGNTIYF.

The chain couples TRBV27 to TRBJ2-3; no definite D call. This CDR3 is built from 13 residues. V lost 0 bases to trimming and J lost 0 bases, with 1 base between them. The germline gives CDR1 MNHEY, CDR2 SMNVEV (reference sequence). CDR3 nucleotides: TGTGCCAGCAGTTTATCGAGCACAGATACGCAGTATTTT. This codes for CASSLSSTDTQYF.

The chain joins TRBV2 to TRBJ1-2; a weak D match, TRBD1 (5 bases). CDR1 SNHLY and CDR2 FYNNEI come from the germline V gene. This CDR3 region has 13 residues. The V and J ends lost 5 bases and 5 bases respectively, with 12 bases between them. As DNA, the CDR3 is TGTGCCAGCAGTTACAGGATTGGGTATGGCTACACCTTC. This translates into CASSYRIGYGYTF.

CDR3 bases: TGTGCCAGCAGCTCCCCAGCGGGAGGGCCAAATGAGCAGTTCTTC. It yields the protein CASSSPAGGPNEQFF. V is TRBV11-2 and J is TRBJ2-1; 10 bases align to TRBD2. This CDR3 is 15 amino acids long. The germline CDR1 and CDR2 sequences are SGHAT and FQNNGV. With V trimmed by 4 bases and J by 7 bases, 7 bases remained unmatched.